These 3 T cell receptor beta chains were sequenced from one sample in a study of T cell responses to AZD1222 COVID-19 vaccine. This table comes from immunoSEQ multiplex PCR, and its TCRdb copy is limited to in-frame clones, with some not included. The table shows 90,000 to 150,000 clones, with around nine tenths occurring only once. This material consisted of peripheral blood, taken on day 0 of AZD1222 vaccination. The receptors were gathered from an adult in good health.

CDR3 nucleotide sequence: TGTGCCAGCAGTGAGCGACCCTTTGCCTATGGCTACACCTTC. It codes for CASSERPFAYGYTF. V and J are TRBV6-4 and TRBJ1-2; D is undetermined. Germline CDR1 reads MRHNA; CDR2 reads SNTAGT. This CDR3 spans 14 amino acids. Trimming removed 3 bases at V and 4 bases at J, with 12 bases between.

This chain uses TRBV5-1 with TRBJ1-2, with D unclear. V dropped 2 bases and J dropped 4 bases, with 9 bases sitting between them. The CDR3 extends over 13 amino acids. Germline CDR1 SGHRS, CDR2 YFSETQ. The CDR3 loop is CASSFGRLYGYTF. Written as DNA, the CDR3 is TGCGCCAGCAGCTTTGGCAGGCTCTATGGCTACACCTTC.

The rearrangement joins TRBV28 to TRBJ1-6, with 8 bases matching TRBD1. Trimming cost V 6 bases and J 10 bases; bases outside gene matches: 11. The CDR3 contains 15 residues. Germline CDR1 reads MDHEN; CDR2 reads SYDVKM. CDR3 sequence: CASRPSGTGNSPLHF. The CDR3 DNA sequence: TGTGCCAGCAGGCCTTCCGGGACAGGAAACTCACCCCTCCACTTT.